This T cell receptor beta chain was retrieved from a study of synovial regulatory T cells in juvenile arthritis. Broader study findings: Largely private between patients, iaTreg TCR repertoires showed partial overlap with synovial Teff and blood CPL repertoires. CDR3 overlap with synovial Tregs was higher for iaTregs than other blood Tregs.

The synovial samples were synovial fluid, paired with peripheral blood from each active arthritis patient. The roughly eleven donors had active juvenile idiopathic arthritis, with 3 polyarticular and 8 oligoarticular cases. Synovial Treg cells showed FOXP3 TSDR demethylation like blood Treg cells. The V gene's germline CDR1 is SGHTA and CDR2 FQGNSA. The CDR3 is 15 amino acids. A DNA sequence was not provided. This clone is identified as medium-sized (0.01 to 0.1%) from frequency. No antigen is known for it. This table comes from immunoSEQ multiplex PCR, and its TCRdb copy is limited to in-frame clones, with some not included. The sample holds 3,000 or so clones.

The chain uses TRBV7-2 and TRBJ1-2. The TCR was taken from a donor between 2 and 35 years old with juvenile idiopathic arthritis. Sequences were obtained from Treg cells from the synovium. The chain's CDR3 is CASSLAPGSNYGYTF.